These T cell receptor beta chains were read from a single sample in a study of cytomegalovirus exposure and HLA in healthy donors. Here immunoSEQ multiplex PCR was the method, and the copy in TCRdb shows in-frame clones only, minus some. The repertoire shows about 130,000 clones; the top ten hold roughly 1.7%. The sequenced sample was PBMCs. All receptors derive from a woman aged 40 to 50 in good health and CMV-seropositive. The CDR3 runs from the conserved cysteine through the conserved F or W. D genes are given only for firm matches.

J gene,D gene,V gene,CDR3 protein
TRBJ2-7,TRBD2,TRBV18,CASSPPSSGSSYEQYF
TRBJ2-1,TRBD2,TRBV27,CASSTAVAGYNEQFF
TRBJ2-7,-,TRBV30,CAWTPGPTTGTYEQYF
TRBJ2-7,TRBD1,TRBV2,CASLMDRGAYEQYF
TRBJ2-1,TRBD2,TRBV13,CASSLGRLAGGDEQFF
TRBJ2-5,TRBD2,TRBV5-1,CASRGTSGDQETQYF
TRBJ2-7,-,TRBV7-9,CASSPGTPSYEQYF
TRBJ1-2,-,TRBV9,CASSALPRDTYGYTF
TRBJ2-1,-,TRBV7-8,CASSLGGHEQFF
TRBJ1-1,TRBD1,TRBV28,CASSSPGTGDTEAFF
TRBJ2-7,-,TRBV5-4,CASSAGGLAFSYEQYF
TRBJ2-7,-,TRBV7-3,CASSAIQVISRYEQYF
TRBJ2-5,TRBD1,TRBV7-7,CASSFGQGETQYF
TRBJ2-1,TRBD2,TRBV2,CASSWGTSGRQFF
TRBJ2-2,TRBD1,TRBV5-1,CASSYRDSSNTGELFF
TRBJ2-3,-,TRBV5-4,CASSLVQGTDTQYF
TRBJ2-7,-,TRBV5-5,CASSLVGDTEFYEQYF
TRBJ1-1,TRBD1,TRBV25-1,CASSDQTGRNTEAFF
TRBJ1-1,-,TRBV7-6,CASSSLGLGMNTEAFF
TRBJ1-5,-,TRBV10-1,CASTETQDRAPEPQHF
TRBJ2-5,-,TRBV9,CASTLWGSSGETQYF
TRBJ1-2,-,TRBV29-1,CSVRRDIGSPLGGYTF
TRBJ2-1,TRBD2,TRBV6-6,CASSKLAGEGDEQFF
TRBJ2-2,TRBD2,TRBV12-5,CASGLLDLGGDTGELFF
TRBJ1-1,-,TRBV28,CASSGSVDTEAFF
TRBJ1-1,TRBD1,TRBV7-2,CASSLVSGGNTEAFF
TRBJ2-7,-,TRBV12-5,CASGPAHYYEQYF
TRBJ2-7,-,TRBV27,CASSSLQGTYEQYF
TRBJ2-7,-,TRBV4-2,CASSQEDRGSSYEQYF
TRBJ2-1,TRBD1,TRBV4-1,CASSPTGVGEQFF
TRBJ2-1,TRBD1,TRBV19,CASTTGQGRNEQFF
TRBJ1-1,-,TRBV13,CASSPVVGGGSNTEAFF
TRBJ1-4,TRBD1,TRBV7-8,CASSVEQGARDEKLFF
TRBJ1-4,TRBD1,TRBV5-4,CASSQGQGEKLFF
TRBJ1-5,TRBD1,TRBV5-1,CASSLEGQRNQPQHF
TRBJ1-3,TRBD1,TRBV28,CASRGQGRIGNTIYF
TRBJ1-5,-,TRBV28,CASSPREGRNSNQPQHF
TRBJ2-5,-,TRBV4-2,CASSQGTVQETQYF
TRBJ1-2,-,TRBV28,CASSPGSFPNNYGYTF
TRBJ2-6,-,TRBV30,CAWFGTLYGANVLTF
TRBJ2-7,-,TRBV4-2,CASSQAVDRYYEQYF
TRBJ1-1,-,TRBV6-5,CATSRPGMNTEAFF
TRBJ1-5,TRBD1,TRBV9,CASSGTGGQPQHF
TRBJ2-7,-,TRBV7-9,CASSPGSYEQYF
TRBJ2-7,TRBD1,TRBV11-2,CASSLVRGQGMEYF
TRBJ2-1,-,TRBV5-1,CASSLRVASYNEQFF
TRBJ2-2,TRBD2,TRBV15,CATTKNYSGMTGELFF
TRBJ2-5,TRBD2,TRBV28,CASRTSVEETQYF
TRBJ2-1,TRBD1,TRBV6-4,CASSDSTGGAQQFF
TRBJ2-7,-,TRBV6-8,CASPWVQAEQYF
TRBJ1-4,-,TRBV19,CASSNRVREELFF
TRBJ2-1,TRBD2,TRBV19,CASSTQIDSGRFGNEQFF
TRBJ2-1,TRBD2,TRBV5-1,CASSLVGGSSYNEQFF
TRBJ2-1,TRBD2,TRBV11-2,CASSSTSGYNEQFF
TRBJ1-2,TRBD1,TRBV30,CAWRTGTMGGYTF
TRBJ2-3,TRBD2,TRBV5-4,CASSLGLAASTDTQYF
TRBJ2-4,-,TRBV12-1,CASRQLAGAGKLAKNIQYF
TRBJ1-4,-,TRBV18,CASSPRGGEKLFF
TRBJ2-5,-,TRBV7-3,CASSLNRDETQYF